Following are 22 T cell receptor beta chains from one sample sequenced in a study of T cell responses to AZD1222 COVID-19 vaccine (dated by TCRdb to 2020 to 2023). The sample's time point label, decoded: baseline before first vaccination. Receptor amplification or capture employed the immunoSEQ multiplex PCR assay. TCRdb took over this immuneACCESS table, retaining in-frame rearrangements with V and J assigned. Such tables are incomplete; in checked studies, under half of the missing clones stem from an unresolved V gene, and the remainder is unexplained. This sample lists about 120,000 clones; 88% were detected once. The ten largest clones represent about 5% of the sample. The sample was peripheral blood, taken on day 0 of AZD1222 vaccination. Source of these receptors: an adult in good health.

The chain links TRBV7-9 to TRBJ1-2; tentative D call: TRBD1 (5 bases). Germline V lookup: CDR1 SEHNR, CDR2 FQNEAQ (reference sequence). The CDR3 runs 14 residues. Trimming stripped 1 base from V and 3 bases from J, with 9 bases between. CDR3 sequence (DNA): TGTGCCAGCAGCTTAGGTGGGACTGACTATGGCTACACCTTC. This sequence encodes CASSLGGTDYGYTF.

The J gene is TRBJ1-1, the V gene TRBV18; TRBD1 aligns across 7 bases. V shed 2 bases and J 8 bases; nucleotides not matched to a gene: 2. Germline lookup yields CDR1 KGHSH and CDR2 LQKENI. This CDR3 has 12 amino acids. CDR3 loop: CASSPMTGEAFF. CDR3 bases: TGTGCCAGCTCACCAATGACAGGGGAAGCTTTCTTT. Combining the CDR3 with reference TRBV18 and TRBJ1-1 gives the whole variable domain NAGVMQNPRHLVRRRGQEARLRCSPMKGHSHVYWYRQLPEEGLKFMVYLQKENIIDESGMPKERFSAEFPKEGPSILRIQQVVRGDSAAYFCASSPMTGEAFFGQGTRLTVV.

In DNA form, the CDR3 reads TGCGCCAGCAGCCAAGAAGCCGGGGCGGGCAACTATGGCTACACCTTC. Residues: CASSQEAGAGNYGYTF. The chain joins TRBV4-1 to TRBJ1-2, with TRBD1 as a possible D gene (5 bases). CDR1 MGHRA and CDR2 YSYEKL come from the germline V gene. The CDR3 contains 16 residues. Trimming removed 0 bases from V and 2 bases from J, with 13 bases in between.

Here the CDR3 reads CASSPRGTSNTEAFF. CDR3 DNA: TGTGCCAGCAGCCCTAGGGGGACATCGAACACTGAAGCTTTCTTT. The chain joins TRBV7-9 to TRBJ1-1; D may be TRBD1 (6 bases). V shed 5 bases and J shed 1 base, with 14 bases lying between them. Germline CDR1 reads SEHNR; CDR2 reads FQNEAQ (reference sequence). This CDR3 is built from 15 residues.

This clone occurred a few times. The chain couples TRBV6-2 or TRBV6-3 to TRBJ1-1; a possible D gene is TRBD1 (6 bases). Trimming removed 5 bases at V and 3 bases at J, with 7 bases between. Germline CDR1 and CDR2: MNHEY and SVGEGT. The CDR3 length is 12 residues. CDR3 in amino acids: CASSRTDTEAFF. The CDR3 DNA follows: TGTGCCAGCAGTCGGACAGACACTGAAGCTTTCTTT.

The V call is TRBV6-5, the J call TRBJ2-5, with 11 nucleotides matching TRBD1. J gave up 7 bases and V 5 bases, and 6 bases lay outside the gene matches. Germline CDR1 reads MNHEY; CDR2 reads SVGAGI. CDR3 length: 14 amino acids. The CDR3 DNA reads TGTGCCAGCAGTCCGGGACAGGGGGAAGGGACCCAGTACTTC. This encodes CASSPGQGEGTQYF.

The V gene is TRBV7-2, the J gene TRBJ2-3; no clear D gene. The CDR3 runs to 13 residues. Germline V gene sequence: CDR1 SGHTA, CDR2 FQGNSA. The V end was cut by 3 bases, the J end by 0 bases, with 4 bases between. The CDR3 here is CASSFQSTDTQYF. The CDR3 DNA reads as TGTGCCAGCAGCTTCCAGAGCACAGATACGCAGTATTTT.

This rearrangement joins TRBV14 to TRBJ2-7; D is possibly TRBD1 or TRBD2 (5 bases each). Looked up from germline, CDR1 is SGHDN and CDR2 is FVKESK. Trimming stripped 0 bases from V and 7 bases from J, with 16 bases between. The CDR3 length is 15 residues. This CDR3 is CASSQDPGPTMEQYF. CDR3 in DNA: TGTGCCAGCAGCCAAGATCCGGGACCAACTATGGAGCAGTACTTC.

The CDR3 loop is CASNPRGGDTQYF. Written as DNA, the CDR3 is TGTGCCAGCAACCCTAGGGGGGGAGATACGCAGTATTTT. The chain carries TRBV6-2 or TRBV6-3 and TRBJ2-3; a possible D gene is TRBD2 (7 bases). V lost 7 bases and J lost 5, with 13 bases in between. CDR1 is MNHEY and CDR2 is SVGEGT in the germline V gene. The CDR3 covers 13 residues.

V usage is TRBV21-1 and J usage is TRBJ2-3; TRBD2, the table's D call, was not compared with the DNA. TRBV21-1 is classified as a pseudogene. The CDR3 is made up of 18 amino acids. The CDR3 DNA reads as TGTGCCAGCAGCAAAGGTAGTAAGGGAGGGTCAGGCACAGATACGCAGTATTTT. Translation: CASSKGSKGGSGTDTQYF.

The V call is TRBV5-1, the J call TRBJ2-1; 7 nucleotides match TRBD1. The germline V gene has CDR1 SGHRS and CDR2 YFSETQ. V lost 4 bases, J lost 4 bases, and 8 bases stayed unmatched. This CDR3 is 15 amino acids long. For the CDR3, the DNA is TGCGCCAGCAGCACCGTGACAGGGCGGTACAATGAGCAGTTCTTC. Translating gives CASSTVTGRYNEQFF.

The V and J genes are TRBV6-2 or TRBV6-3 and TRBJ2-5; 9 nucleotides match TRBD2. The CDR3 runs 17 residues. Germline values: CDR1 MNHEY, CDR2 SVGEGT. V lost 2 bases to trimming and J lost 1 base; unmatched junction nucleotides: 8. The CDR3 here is CASSYPPLAGFQETQYF. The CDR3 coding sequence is TGTGCCAGCAGTTACCCACCCCTAGCGGGGTTCCAAGAGACCCAGTACTTC.

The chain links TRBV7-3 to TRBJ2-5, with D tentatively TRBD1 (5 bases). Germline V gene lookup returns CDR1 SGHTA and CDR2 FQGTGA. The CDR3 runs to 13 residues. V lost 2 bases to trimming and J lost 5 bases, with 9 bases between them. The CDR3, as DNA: TGTGCCAGCAGCTTACAGGGTTGGGAGACCCAGTACTTC. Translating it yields CASSLQGWETQYF.

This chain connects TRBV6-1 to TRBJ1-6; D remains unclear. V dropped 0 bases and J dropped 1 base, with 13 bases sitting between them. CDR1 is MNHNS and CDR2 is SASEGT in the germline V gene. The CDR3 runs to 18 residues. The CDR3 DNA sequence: TGTGCCAGCAGTGAAGCGGGATACCTTAGTTCCTATAATTCACCCCTCCACTTT. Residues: CASSEAGYLSSYNSPLHF.

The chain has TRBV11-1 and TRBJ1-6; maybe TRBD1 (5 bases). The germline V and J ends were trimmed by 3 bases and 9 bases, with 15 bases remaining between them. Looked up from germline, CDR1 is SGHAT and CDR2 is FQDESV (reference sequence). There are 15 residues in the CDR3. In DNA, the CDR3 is TGTGCCAGCAGCTTTAGTTCTGGGGCAAGTTCACCCCTCCACTTT. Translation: CASSFSSGASSPLHF.

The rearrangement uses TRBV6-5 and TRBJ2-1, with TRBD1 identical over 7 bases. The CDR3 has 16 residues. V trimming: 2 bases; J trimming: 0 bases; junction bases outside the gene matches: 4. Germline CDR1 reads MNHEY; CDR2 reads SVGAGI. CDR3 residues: CASSYSPGGSYNEQFF. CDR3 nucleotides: TGTGCCAGCAGTTACAGTCCAGGGGGCTCCTACAATGAGCAGTTCTTC.

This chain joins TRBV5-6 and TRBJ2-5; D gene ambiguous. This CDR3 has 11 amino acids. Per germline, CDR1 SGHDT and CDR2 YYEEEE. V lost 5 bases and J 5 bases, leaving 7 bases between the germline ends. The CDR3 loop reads CASSFRETQYF. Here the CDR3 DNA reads TGTGCCAGCAGTTTTCGGGAGACCCAGTACTTC.

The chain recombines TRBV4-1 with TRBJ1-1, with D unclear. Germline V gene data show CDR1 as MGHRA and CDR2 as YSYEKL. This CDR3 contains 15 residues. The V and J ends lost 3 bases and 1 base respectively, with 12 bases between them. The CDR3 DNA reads TGCGCCAGCAGCCATCCCAATGGGGAGAACACTGAAGCTTTCTTT. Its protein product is CASSHPNGENTEAFF.

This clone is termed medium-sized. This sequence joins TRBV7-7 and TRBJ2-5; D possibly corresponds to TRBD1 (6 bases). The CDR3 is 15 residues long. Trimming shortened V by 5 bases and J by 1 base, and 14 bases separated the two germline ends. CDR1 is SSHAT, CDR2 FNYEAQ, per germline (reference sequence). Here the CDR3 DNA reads TGTGCCAGCAGCCAACAGAAGGGGGTCCAAGAGACCCAGTACTTC. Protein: CASSQQKGVQETQYF. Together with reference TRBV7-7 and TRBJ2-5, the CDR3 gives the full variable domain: GAGVSQSPRYKVTKRGQDVTLRCDPISSHATLYWYQQALGQGPEFLTYFNYEAQPDKSGLPSDRFSAERPEGSISTLTIQRTEQRDSAMYRCASSQQKGVQETQYFGPGTRLLVL.

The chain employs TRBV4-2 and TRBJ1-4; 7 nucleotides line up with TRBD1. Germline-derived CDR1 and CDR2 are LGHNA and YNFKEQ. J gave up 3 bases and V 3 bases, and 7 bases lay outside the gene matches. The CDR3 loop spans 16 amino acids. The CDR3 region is CASSQARQGSNEKLFF. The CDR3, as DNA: TGTGCCAGCAGCCAGGCCCGACAGGGCTCTAATGAAAAACTGTTTTTT.

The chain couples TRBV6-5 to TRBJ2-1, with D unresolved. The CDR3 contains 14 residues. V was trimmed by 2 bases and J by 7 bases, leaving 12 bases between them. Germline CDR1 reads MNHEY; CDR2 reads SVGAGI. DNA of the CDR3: TGTGCCAGCAGTTACCTAAGAGGTGGGAATGAGCAGTTCTTC. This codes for CASSYLRGGNEQFF.

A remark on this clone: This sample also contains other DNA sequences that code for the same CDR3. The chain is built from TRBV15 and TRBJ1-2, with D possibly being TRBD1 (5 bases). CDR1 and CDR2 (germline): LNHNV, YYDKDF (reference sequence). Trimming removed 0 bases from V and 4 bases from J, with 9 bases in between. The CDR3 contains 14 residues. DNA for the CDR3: TGTGCCACCAGCAGAGATCGGGGGTCCTATGGCTACACCTTC. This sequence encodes CATSRDRGSYGYTF.